These T cell receptor beta chains were read from a single sample in a study of OX40 agonist ivuxolimab in advanced cancers. The protocol was immunoSEQ multiplex PCR, while the TCRdb copy is restricted to in-frame clones and leaves out a portion. The table includes 30,000 to 45,000 clones, 87% detected once. The material was CD4+ or CD8+ T cells sorted from blood, obtained in a trial of the OX40 agonist ivuxolimab. The receptors were sampled from an adult with an advanced solid tumor such as melanoma, head and neck, liver or kidney cancer. Each CDR3 is given with its conserved first and last residue. The order of the fields is D gene, clone size, V gene, J gene, CDR3 protein, CDR3 DNA. D genes are given only for firm matches. A row's size may be missing; if present it is once, few, many or a size class.

TRBD2	.	TRBV29-1	TRBJ2-7	CSAGLAGMGEQYF	TGCAGCGCTGGACTAGCGGGAATGGGTGAGCAGTACTTC
TRBD1	few	TRBV11-2	TRBJ2-7	CASSPTRTGQLGQYF	TGTGCCAGCAGCCCTACGAGGACAGGGCAACTCGGGCAGTACTTC
.	.	TRBV5-5	TRBJ2-3	CASSSQRQAPQYF	TGTGCCAGCAGCTCGCAACGACAGGCTCCGCAGTATTTT
TRBD1	.	TRBV10-3	TRBJ1-1	CAISERGQRTEAFF	TGTGCCATCAGTGAGAGGGGACAGCGGACTGAAGCTTTCTTT
.	.	TRBV2	TRBJ2-7	CASSEPGVDEQYF	TGTGCCAGCAGTGAACCAGGGGTGGACGAGCAGTACTTC
.	.	TRBV6-6	TRBJ1-2	CASSLQESYGYTF	TGTGCCAGCAGTTTACAGGAGTCCTATGGCTACACCTTC
.	.	TRBV5-4	TRBJ1-1	CASSRSAGLFMNTEAFF	TGTGCCAGCAGCCGGTCGGCAGGGCTGTTCATGAACACTGAAGCTTTCTTT
.	once	TRBV18	TRBJ2-2	CAPSWACTGELFF	TGTGCCCCCAGTTGGGCGTGCACCGGGGAGCTGTTTTTT
TRBD2	.	TRBV18	TRBJ2-1	CASSLAGVHEQFF	TGTGCCAGCTCACTAGCGGGGGTCCATGAGCAGTTCTTC
.	.	TRBV5-6	TRBJ1-1	CASSSGRHMNTEAFF	TGTGCCAGCAGCTCCGGTAGGCACATGAACACTGAAGCTTTCTTT
TRBD2	.	TRBV11-2	TRBJ2-3	CASSQRTSGGTDTQYF	TGTGCCAGCAGCCAAAGGACTAGCGGGGGGACAGATACGCAGTATTTT
.	.	TRBV15	TRBJ2-3	CATSRDSLTGPTDTQYF	TGTGCCACCAGCAGAGATAGCCTGACAGGACCCACAGATACGCAGTATTTT
TRBD2	.	TRBV7-9	TRBJ2-3	CASSLPGLQQYF	TGTGCCAGCAGCTTACCGGGACTACAGCAGTATTTT
TRBD2	.	TRBV28	TRBJ2-3	CASSLPRGGGSDTQYF	TGTGCCAGCAGTTTGCCCCGGGGCGGGGGGTCAGATACGCAGTATTTT
TRBD2	.	TRBV2	TRBJ2-7	CASGGLAGVVHEQYF	TGTGCCAGCGGCGGACTAGCGGGAGTAGTCCACGAGCAGTACTTC
.	.	TRBV19	TRBJ1-5	CASSDSGQGISNQPQHF	TGTGCCAGTAGCGACAGCGGCCAGGGAATAAGCAATCAGCCCCAGCATTTT
.	.	TRBV19	TRBJ2-3	CASRPGGSRGETQYF	TGTGCCAGTCGCCCAGGGGGGTCCAGGGGGGAAACGCAGTATTTT
TRBD2	.	TRBV7-9	TRBJ2-7	CASSLMGLAGFEQYF	TGTGCCAGCAGCTTAATGGGACTAGCGGGATTCGAGCAGTACTTC
.	.	TRBV10-3	TRBJ2-3	CAISRGAGTDTQYF	TGTGCCATCAGTAGGGGGGCGGGCACAGATACGCAGTATTTT
TRBD2	once	TRBV7-2	TRBJ2-3	CASSLAGLAVIPDTQYF	TGTGCCAGCAGCTTAGCGGGTCTAGCGGTGATCCCAGATACGCAGTATTTT
TRBD1	once	TRBV2	TRBJ1-2	CASTGTGGSYGYTF	TGTGCCAGCACTGGGACAGGGGGGAGCTATGGCTACACCTTC
.	.	TRBV9	TRBJ1-1	CASSVGMVRRENTEAFF	TGTGCCAGCAGCGTAGGTATGGTTCGGAGGGAGAACACTGAAGCTTTCTTT
TRBD1	.	TRBV27	TRBJ2-5	CASRQGAIVETQYF	TGTGCCAGCAGACAGGGGGCTATCGTAGAGACCCAGTACTTC
.	.	TRBV5-4	TRBJ2-5	CASSYRATQETQYF	TGTGCCAGCAGCTACCGGGCCACTCAAGAGACCCAGTACTTC
.	.	TRBV5-1	TRBJ1-2	CASSLVGRDGYTF	TGCGCCAGCAGCTTGGTAGGACGGGATGGCTACACCTTC
.	.	TRBV6-1	TRBJ1-1	CASSEVGDRRAFF	TGTGCCAGCAGTGAAGTAGGAGACAGGAGAGCTTTCTTT
.	.	TRBV6-1	TRBJ2-4	CASSERGRRVAKNIQYF	TGTGCCAGCAGTGAAAGGGGTCGAAGGGTAGCCAAAAACATTCAGTACTTC
TRBD1	.	TRBV2	TRBJ2-2	CASSFTGGATPTNTGELFF	TGTGCCAGCAGTTTTACAGGGGGTGCTACACCTACGAACACCGGGGAGCTGTTTTTT
.	.	TRBV6-5	TRBJ2-2	CASSYSARATGELFF	TGTGCCAGCAGTTACTCGGCCAGGGCGACCGGGGAGCTGTTTTTT
.	once	TRBV7-8	TRBJ2-2	CASSPLLELFF	TGTGCCAGCAGCCCCCTCTTGGAGCTGTTTTTT
TRBD1	few	TRBV18	TRBJ1-1	CASSLGQGRDTEAFF	TGTGCCAGCTCACTGGGACAGGGTAGGGACACTGAAGCTTTCTTT
TRBD1	.	TRBV7-8	TRBJ2-5	CASSRQGRETQYF	TGTGCCAGCAGCCGACAGGGGCGAGAGACCCAGTACTTC
.	.	TRBV28	TRBJ2-6	CASSSGAGKSGANVLTF	TGTGCCAGCAGTTCCGGGGCGGGAAAATCTGGGGCCAACGTCCTGACTTTC
TRBD2	.	TRBV6-1	TRBJ2-1	CASSGFPWLAANNEQFF	TGTGCCAGCAGTGGGTTCCCCTGGCTAGCGGCCAACAATGAGCAGTTCTTC
.	.	TRBV18	TRBJ1-2	CASFNRGSVTNYGYTF	TGTGCCAGCTTCAATAGGGGGTCCGTAACTAACTATGGCTACACCTTC
.	.	TRBV4-1	TRBJ2-5	CASSQGRGPGQETQYF	TGCGCCAGCAGCCAAGGCAGGGGACCGGGGCAAGAGACCCAGTACTTC
TRBD1	.	TRBV19	TRBJ1-3	CASSPDREAGNTIYF	TGTGCCAGTAGTCCGGACAGGGAAGCTGGAAACACCATATATTTT
.	.	TRBV6-1	TRBJ2-1	CASSEADWGPNEQFF	TGTGCCAGCAGTGAAGCAGATTGGGGGCCAAATGAGCAGTTCTTC
.	.	TRBV5-1	TRBJ2-7	CASSTTSGTNYEQYF	TGCGCCAGCAGCACCACATCCGGGACAAACTACGAGCAGTACTTC
.	.	TRBV30	TRBJ1-5	CAWNRAGNQPQHF	TGTGCCTGGAACAGGGCTGGCAATCAGCCCCAGCATTTT
.	.	TRBV4-2	TRBJ1-5	CASSQVVGVGNQPQHF	TGTGCCAGCAGCCAAGTTGTAGGGGTCGGCAATCAGCCCCAGCATTTT
.	.	TRBV28	TRBJ1-5	CASSSGAPYQPQHF	TGTGCCAGCAGTTCAGGGGCCCCCTATCAGCCCCAGCATTTT
TRBD1	.	TRBV6-6	TRBJ1-2	CASSRPRTGGFGYTF	TGTGCCAGCAGTCGGCCCCGGACAGGGGGCTTTGGCTACACCTTC
.	.	TRBV30	TRBJ2-1	CAWADGLNEQFF	TGTGCCTGGGCTGACGGGCTCAATGAGCAGTTCTTC
.	.	TRBV11-2	TRBJ2-5	CASSYNPQAQETQYF	TGTGCCAGCTCCTATAATCCACAGGCTCAAGAGACCCAGTACTTC
TRBD1	.	TRBV2	TRBJ2-2	CASSREGAYTGELFF	TGTGCCAGCAGTCGAGAGGGGGCATACACCGGGGAGCTGTTTTTT